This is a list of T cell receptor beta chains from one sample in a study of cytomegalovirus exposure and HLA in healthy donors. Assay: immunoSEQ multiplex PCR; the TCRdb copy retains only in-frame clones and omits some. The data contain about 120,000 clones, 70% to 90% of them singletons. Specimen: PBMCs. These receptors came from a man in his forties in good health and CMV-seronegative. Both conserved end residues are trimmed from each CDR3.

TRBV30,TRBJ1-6,AWSVFGQGVETPLH
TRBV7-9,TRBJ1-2,ASSPPLQGFLGYT
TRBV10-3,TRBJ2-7,AISEDMTGSYEQY
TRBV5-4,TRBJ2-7,ASSPASGRYEQY
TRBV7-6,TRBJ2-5,ASSAETSFETQY
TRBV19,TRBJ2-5,ASSVLAQETQY
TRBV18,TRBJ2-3,ASSPPWGTGLDTQY
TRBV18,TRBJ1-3,ASSRDRASGNTIY
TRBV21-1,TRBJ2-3,ASSIRPAGTDTQY
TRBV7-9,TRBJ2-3,ASSPRTSGLTDTQY
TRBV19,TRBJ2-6,ASMGSGTASGANVLT
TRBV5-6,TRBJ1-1,ASSLVRGREAEAF
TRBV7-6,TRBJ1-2,ASSLGERFSYGYT
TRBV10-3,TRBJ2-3,AISESIGRGSTDTQY
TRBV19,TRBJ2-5,ASSISKLAGGFQETQY
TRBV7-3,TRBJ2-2,ASSSSSGMVPGELF
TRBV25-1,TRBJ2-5,ASSESGTGMGETQY
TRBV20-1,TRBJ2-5,SAAGETQY
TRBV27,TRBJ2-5,ASSRATQETQY
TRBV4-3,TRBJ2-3,ASSQGLHSTDTQY
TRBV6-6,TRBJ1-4,ASRPGQSYEKLF
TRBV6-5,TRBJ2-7,ASSYTPEDEQY
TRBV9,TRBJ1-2,ASSVGRLDYYGYT
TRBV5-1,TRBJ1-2,ASSLGQGVYGYT
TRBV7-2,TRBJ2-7,ASSQQGGYEQY
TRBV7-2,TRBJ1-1,ASSFLTGVAF
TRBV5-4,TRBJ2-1,ASSLGGGRAYNEQF
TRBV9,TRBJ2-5,ASSVSHRTQETQY
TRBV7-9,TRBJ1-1,ASSLGSSVNTEAF